The present T cell receptor beta chain was sequenced within a study of blood T cell repertoires in COVID-19. Study context: Sample material is recorded as cDNA or gDNA derived from T cells, B-cell-depleted T cells, or PBMCs.

Generated by immunoSEQ multiplex PCR, the TCRdb table keeps only in-frame clones and is missing some. Found here are about 96,000 clones, 80% of them singletons; the top ten hold roughly 8.6%. The germline gives CDR1 SQVTM, CDR2 ANQGSEA. The CDR3 sequence is 14 residues long. V shed 7 bases and J shed 2 bases, with 18 bases lying between them. Specimen: peripheral blood. The clonotype originates from a man aged 45-65 years who had recovered from COVID-19. The gene calls are TRBV29-1 and TRBJ2-7; D is possibly TRBD1 (6 bases). The CDR3 region is CSAEVTGMTYEQYF. DNA for the CDR3: TGCAGCGCGGAAGTAACAGGGATGACCTACGAGCAGTACTTC.